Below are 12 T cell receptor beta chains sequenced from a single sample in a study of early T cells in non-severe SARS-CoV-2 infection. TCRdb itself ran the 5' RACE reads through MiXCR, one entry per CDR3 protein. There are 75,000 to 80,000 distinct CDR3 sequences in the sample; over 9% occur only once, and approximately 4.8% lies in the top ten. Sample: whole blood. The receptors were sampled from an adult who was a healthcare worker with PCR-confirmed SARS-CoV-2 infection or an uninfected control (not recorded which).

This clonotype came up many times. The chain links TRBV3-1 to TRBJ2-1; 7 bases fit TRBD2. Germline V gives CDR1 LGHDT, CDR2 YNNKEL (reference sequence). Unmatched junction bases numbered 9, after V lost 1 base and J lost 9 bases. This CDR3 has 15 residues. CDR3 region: CASSQAVGGPGEQFF. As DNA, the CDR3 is TGTGCCAGCAGCCAAGCGGTGGGAGGGCCGGGTGAGCAGTTCTTC.

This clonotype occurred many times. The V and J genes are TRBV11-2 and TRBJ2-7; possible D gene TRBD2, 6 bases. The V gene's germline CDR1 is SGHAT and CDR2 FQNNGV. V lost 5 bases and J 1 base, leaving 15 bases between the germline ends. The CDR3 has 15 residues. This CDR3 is CASSKEPGLSYEQYF. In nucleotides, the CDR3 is TGTGCCAGCAGCAAAGAGCCGGGACTTTCCTACGAGCAGTACTTC.

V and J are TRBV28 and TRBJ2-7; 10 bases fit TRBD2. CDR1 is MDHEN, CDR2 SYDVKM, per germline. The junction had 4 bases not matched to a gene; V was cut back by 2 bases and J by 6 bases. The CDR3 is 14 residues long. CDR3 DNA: TGTGCCAGCAGTTTAAACCTAGCGGGAGTCGAGCAGTACTTC. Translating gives CASSLNLAGVEQYF.

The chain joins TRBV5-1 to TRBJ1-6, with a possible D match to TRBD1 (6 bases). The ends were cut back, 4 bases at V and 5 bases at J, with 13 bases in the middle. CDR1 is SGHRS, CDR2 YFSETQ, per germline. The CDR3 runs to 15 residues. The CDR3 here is CASSPSGANNSPLHF. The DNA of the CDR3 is TGCGCCAGCAGCCCCTCAGGGGCAAATAATTCACCCCTCCACTTT.

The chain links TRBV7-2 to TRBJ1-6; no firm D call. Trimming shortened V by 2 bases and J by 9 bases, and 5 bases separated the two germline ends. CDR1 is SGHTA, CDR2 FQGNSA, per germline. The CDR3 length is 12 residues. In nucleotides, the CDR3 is TGTGCCAGCAGCTTATTGGGTTCACCCCTCCACTTT. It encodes CASSLLGSPLHF.

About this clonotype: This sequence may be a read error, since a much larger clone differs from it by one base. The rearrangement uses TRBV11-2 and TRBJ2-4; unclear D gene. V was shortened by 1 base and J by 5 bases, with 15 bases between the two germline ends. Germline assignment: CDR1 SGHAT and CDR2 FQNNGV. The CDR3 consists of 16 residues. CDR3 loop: CASSLVGLDPENIQYF. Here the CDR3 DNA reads TGTGCCAGCAGCTTAGTTGGCCTTGATCCCGAAAACATTCAGTACTTC. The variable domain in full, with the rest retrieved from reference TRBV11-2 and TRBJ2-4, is EAGVAQSPRYKIIEKRQSVAFWCNPISGHATLYWYQQILGQGPKLLIQFQNNGVVDDSQLPKDRFSAERLKGVDSTLKIQPAKLEDSAVYLCASSLVGLDPENIQYFGAGTRLSVL.

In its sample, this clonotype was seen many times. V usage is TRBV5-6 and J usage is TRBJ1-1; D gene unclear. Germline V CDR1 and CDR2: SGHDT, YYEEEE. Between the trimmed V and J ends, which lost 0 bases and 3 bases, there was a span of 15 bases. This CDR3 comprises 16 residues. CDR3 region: CASSLAHLNRDTEAFF. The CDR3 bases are TGTGCCAGCAGCTTGGCCCACCTTAACCGGGACACTGAAGCTTTCTTT. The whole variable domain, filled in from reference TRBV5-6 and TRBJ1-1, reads DAGVTQSPTHLIKTRGQQVTLRCSPKSGHDTVSWYQQALGQGPQFIFQYYEEEERQRGNFPDRFSGHQFPNYSSELNVNALLLGDSALYLCASSLAHLNRDTEAFFGQGTRLTVV.

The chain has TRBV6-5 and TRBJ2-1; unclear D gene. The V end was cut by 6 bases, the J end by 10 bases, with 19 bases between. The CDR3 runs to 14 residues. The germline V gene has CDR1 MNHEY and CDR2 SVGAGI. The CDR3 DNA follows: TGTGCCAGCAGCCCGATGATGGCCCTCAGAGAGCAGTTCTTC. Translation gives CASSPMMALREQFF.

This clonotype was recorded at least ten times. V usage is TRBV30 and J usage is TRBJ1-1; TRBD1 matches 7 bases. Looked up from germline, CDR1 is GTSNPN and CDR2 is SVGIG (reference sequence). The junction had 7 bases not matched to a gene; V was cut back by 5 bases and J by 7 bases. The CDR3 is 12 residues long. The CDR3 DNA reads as TGTGCCTGGGGTACAGGGGCCAGTGAAGCTTTCTTT. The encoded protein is CAWGTGASEAFF.

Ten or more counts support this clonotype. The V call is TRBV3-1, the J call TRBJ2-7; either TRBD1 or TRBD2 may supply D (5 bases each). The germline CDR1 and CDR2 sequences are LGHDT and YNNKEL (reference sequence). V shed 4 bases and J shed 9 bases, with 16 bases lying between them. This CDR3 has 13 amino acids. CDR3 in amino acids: CASSLGTAGGQYF. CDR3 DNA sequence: TGTGCCAGCAGCCTTGGGACCGCTGGCGGGCAGTACTTC.

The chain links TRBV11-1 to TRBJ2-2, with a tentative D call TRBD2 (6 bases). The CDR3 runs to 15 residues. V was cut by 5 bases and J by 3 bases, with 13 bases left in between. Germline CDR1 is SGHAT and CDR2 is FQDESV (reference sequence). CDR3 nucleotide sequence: TGTGCCAGCAGCATAAGACTAGGACACACCGGGGAGCTGTTTTTT. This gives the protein CASSIRLGHTGELFF.

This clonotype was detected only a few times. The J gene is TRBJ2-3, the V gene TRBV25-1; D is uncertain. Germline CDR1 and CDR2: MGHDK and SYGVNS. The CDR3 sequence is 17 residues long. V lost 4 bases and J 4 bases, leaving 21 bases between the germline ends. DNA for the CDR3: TGTGCCAGCAGTGTGGGCGTTGGTAACATTGGTCCAGATACGCAGTATTTT. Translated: CASSVGVGNIGPDTQYF.